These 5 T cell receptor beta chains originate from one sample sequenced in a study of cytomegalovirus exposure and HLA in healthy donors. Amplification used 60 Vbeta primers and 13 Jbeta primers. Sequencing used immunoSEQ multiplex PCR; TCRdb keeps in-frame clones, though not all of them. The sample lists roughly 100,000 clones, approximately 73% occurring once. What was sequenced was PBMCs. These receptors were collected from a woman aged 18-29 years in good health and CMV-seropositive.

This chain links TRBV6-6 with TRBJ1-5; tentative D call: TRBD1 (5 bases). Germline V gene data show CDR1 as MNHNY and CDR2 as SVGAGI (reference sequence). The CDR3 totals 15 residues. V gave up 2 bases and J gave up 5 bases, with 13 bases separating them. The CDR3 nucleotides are TGTGCCAGCAGTTACCAGGGCGATAGTCATCAGCCCCAGCATTTT. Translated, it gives CASSYQGDSHQPQHF.

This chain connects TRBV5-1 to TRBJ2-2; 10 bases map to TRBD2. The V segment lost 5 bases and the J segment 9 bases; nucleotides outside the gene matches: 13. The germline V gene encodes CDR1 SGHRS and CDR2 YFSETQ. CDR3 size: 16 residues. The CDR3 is CASRGLAEYLERELFF. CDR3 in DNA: TGCGCCAGCAGAGGACTAGCGGAATACCTCGAGCGGGAGCTGTTTTTT.

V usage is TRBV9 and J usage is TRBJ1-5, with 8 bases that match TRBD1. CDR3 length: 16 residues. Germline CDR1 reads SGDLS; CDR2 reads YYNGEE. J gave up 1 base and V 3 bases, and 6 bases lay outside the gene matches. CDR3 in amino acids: CASSAGQGGSNQPQHF. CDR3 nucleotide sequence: TGTGCCAGCAGCGCCGGACAGGGCGGGAGCAATCAGCCCCAGCATTTT.

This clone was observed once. In DNA, the CDR3 is TGCAGCGTTCCCGGGACTAGCGGGGGGTACGAGCAGTACTTC. This translates into CSVPGTSGGYEQYF. The chain recombines TRBV29-1 with TRBJ2-7; TRBD2 aligns across 15 bases. This CDR3 is 14 amino acids long. Germline CDR1 is SQVTM and CDR2 is ANQGSEA. V dropped 5 bases and J dropped 4; count of bases not matched to a gene: 3.

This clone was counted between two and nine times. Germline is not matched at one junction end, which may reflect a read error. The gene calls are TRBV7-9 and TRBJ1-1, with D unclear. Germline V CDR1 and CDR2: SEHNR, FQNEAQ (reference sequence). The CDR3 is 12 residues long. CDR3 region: CSSSRGREEAFF. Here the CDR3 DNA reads TGTTCCAGCAGCCGGGGTAGGGAGGAAGCTTTCTTT. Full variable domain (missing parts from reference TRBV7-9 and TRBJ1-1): DTGVSQNPRHKITKRGQNVTFRCDPISEHNRLYWYRQTLGQGPEFLTYFQNEAQLEKSRLLSDRFSAERPKGSFSTLEIQRTEQGDSAMYLCSSSRGREEAFFGQGTRLTVV.